This T cell receptor (beta chain) was identified in a study of T-cell memory formation after mild COVID-19. For the study at large: Largely, TCR clusters stayed within a single donor.

The CDR3 covers 13 residues. The germline gives CDR1 SEHNR, CDR2 FQNEAQ (reference sequence). Trimming removed 4 bases from V and 8 bases from J, with 12 bases in between. Of note for this clonotype: The antigen is unknown.

The authors produced TCR alpha and TCR beta cDNA libraries with sample barcodes and UMIs by 5'RACE using constant-segment primers. TCRdb ran MiXCR on the 5' RACE reads and lists one entry per CDR3 protein. The sample has 550,000 to 700,000 distinct CDR3 sequences; 15% to 20% are singletons. General study findings and limits: Later expanders leaned toward CD4+, whereas clones contracting from day 15 to 85 were balanced CD4/CD8. Of the contracting clones, CD4+ ones lay mainly in CM and EM, and CD8+ ones in EMRA.

The sequencing input was PBMCs or a T cell subset sorted from them (not recorded which). The clonotype was recovered from an adult woman who had mild COVID-19 (a few samples of this study predate the infection). Cell type and time point are not known. The chain links TRBV7-9 to TRBJ2-1; tentative D call: TRBD1 (5 bases). CDR3 coding DNA: TGTGCCAGCAGCTCATCTGGGGCGGATGAGCAGTTCTTC. It translates to CASSSSGADEQFF.